Each of the 3 T cell receptor beta chains below was sequenced from the same sample in a study of OX40 agonist ivuxolimab in advanced cancers. This table comes from immunoSEQ multiplex PCR, and its TCRdb copy is limited to in-frame clones, with some not included. The data show more than 65,000 clones, approximately 81% seen once. This material consisted of CD4+ or CD8+ T cells sorted from blood, taken in a trial of the OX40 agonist ivuxolimab. The receptor set was obtained from an adult with an advanced solid tumor such as melanoma, head and neck, liver or kidney cancer.

The CDR3, as DNA: TGTGCCAGCCTCGCAGGGTCTGGGGCCAACGTCCTGACTTTC. Amino acid sequence: CASLAGSGANVLTF. The chain recombines TRBV28 with TRBJ2-6; D possibly corresponds to TRBD1 (5 bases). V was trimmed by 8 bases and J by 1 base, leaving 9 bases between them. There are 14 residues in the CDR3. Germline lookup yields CDR1 MDHEN and CDR2 SYDVKM.

With respect to this clone: The sample has other DNA sequences that encode this CDR3 too. The J gene is TRBJ2-7, the V gene TRBV7-3, with 7 bases that match TRBD1. Germline assignment: CDR1 SGHTA and CDR2 FQGTGA. CDR3 length: 13 amino acids. The junction had 4 bases not matched to a gene; V was cut back by 2 bases and J by 6 bases. This chain's CDR3 is CASSLRQGAEQYF. Here the CDR3 DNA reads TGTGCCAGCAGCTTACGACAGGGAGCCGAGCAGTACTTC.

The chain employs TRBV18 and TRBJ2-5; D gene uncertain. Germline lookup yields CDR1 KGHSH and CDR2 LQKENI. This CDR3 has 13 residues. V gave up 2 bases and J gave up 1 base, with 5 bases separating them. The CDR3, as DNA: TGTGCCAGCTCACCAGGAGCCCAAGAGACCCAGTACTTC. Translation: CASSPGAQETQYF.